Following are 25 T cell receptor beta chains from one sample sequenced in a study of CD8 T cells in Susac syndrome. The RNA, about 0.5 to 1 ug, was put through reverse transcription using random hexamers. TCRdb analysed the immunoSEQ multiplex PCR reads with MiXCR anew, one entry per CDR3 protein. The data hold tens of thousands of distinct CDR3 sequences, with roughly 95% observed a single time. The source material was CD8+ T cells from PBMCs. These receptors were taken from a human donor with Susac syndrome.

This clonotype was found once. This sequence joins TRBV4-2 and TRBJ1-3; D is perhaps TRBD1 (5 bases). This CDR3 comprises 15 residues. V gave up 2 bases and J gave up 2 bases, with 10 bases separating them. Germline V gives CDR1 LGHNA, CDR2 YNFKEQ. The CDR3 DNA is TGTGCCAGCAGCCAATACGGGGGGACTGGAAACACCATATATTTT. Encoded protein: CASSQYGGTGNTIYF.

The chain recombines TRBV9 with TRBJ2-1; 11 bases are a match to TRBD2. V shed 2 bases, J shed 2 bases, and the junction held 9 bases outside the gene matches. Germline-derived CDR1 and CDR2 are SGDLS and YYNGEE. The CDR3 totals 18 residues. CDR3 sequence reads: CASSVSRLAGGTYNEQFF. The CDR3 DNA reads as TGTGCCAGCAGCGTCTCCCGATTAGCGGGAGGGACCTACAATGAGCAGTTCTTC.

V and J are TRBV6-5 and TRBJ2-1; possibly TRBD2 for D (5 bases). With 4 bases removed from V and 3 bases from J, the gap between germline ends came to 7 bases. The length of the CDR3 is 13 residues. CDR1 is MNHEY, CDR2 SVGAGI, per germline. CDR3 sequence reads: CASSFRDYNEQFF. The CDR3 DNA reads TGTGCCAGCAGTTTCCGGGACTACAATGAGCAGTTCTTC.

The chain recombines TRBV20-1 with TRBJ2-7, with D possibly TRBD1 on 6 matching bases. Germline V CDR1 and CDR2: DFQATT, SNEGSKA (reference sequence). Trimming pared 0 bases from V and 4 bases from J, leaving 19 bases between. This CDR3 contains 16 residues. CDR3 in DNA: TGCAGTGCTAGAGATCCGGGGCAGGGGCTTTTTTACGAGCAGTACTTC. Translating gives CSARDPGQGLFYEQYF.

The chain uses TRBV5-1 and TRBJ2-3, with 7 bases fitting TRBD2. Germline V lookup: CDR1 SGHRS, CDR2 YFSETQ. The V gene end was trimmed by 3 bases and the J gene end by 3 bases; junction bases not matched to a gene: 10. The CDR3 totals 16 residues. The CDR3 sequence is CASSSRSGAGTDTQYF. CDR3 DNA: TGCGCCAGCAGCTCAAGAAGCGGGGCTGGGACAGATACGCAGTATTTT.

The chain is built from TRBV11-2 and TRBJ2-2; D is undetermined. Germline V gene data show CDR1 as SGHAT and CDR2 as FQNNGV. The CDR3 length is 15 residues. Trimming took off 1 base at V and 1 base at J, with 7 bases between the two ends. CDR3 sequence reads: CASSLGSGNTGELFF. The CDR3 DNA is TGTGCCAGCAGCTTAGGGTCCGGGAACACCGGGGAGCTGTTTTTT.

The chain couples TRBV4-2 to TRBJ2-7, with D possibly being TRBD2 (5 bases). Trimming shortened V by 0 bases and J by 5 bases, and 23 bases separated the two germline ends. The CDR3 is 18 residues long. Germline V gives CDR1 LGHNA, CDR2 YNFKEQ. CDR3 region: CASSQEPARVLGRNEQYF. CDR3 nucleotide sequence: TGTGCCAGCAGCCAAGAGCCCGCGCGGGTCCTAGGCCGGAACGAGCAGTACTTC.

The gene calls are TRBV7-8 and TRBJ2-3; 8 bases agree with TRBD2. The germline gives CDR1 SGHVS, CDR2 FQNEAQ. J was trimmed by 3 bases and V by 1 base; bases with no gene match: 6. The CDR3 length is 16 residues. The CDR3 sequence is CASSLEAGGTTDTQYF. The CDR3 nucleotides are TGTGCCAGCAGCTTAGAGGCGGGGGGTACAACAGATACGCAGTATTTT.

The chain couples TRBV6-6 to TRBJ2-7, with 7 nucleotides matching TRBD1. The germline V gene encodes CDR1 MNHNY and CDR2 SVGAGI (reference sequence). CDR3 length: 15 amino acids. V gave up 7 bases and J gave up 0 bases; unmatched junction bases: 9. CDR3 in amino acids: CASTPGQASSYEQYV. The CDR3 DNA reads as TGTGCCAGCACTCCAGGACAGGCGAGCTCCTACGAGCAGTACGTC.

This rearrangement joins TRBV6-2 or TRBV6-3 to TRBJ1-5; D is perhaps TRBD1 (6 bases). Trimming stripped 4 bases from V and 7 bases from J, with 17 bases between. The CDR3 is 15 residues long. Germline assignment: CDR1 MNHEY and CDR2 SVGEGT. This CDR3 reads CASSFGRGLSQPQHF. DNA for the CDR3: TGTGCCAGCAGTTTTGGCAGGGGATTGAGCCAGCCCCAGCATTTT.

This clonotype has more than one count but fewer than ten. The V and J genes are TRBV4-2 and TRBJ2-7, with 12 bases aligning to TRBD2. V gave up 4 bases and J gave up 3 bases; unmatched junction bases: 4. Germline CDR1 and CDR2: LGHNA and YNFKEQ. The CDR3 is made up of 15 amino acids. For the CDR3, the DNA is TGTGCCAGCAGCCCGTGGACTAGCGGGGTCTACGAGCAGTACTTC. Residues: CASSPWTSGVYEQYF.

This chain uses TRBV5-1 with TRBJ1-2; TRBD1 matches 9 bases. Germline V lookup: CDR1 SGHRS, CDR2 YFSETQ. The length of the CDR3 is 18 residues. V was clipped by 0 bases and J by 6 bases; unmatched bases: 15. Here the CDR3 DNA reads TGCGCCAGCAGCTTGGAGCCGGACAGGGGAACGGTTACAGATGGCTACACCTTC. Protein sequence: CASSLEPDRGTVTDGYTF.

The chain recombines TRBV9 with TRBJ1-2, with TRBD1 identical over 8 bases. V trimming: 0 bases; J trimming: 4 bases; junction bases outside the gene matches: 8. This CDR3 has 16 residues. CDR1 is SGDLS and CDR2 is YYNGEE in the germline V gene. CDR3 protein: CASSVGGTGLPYGYTF. CDR3 bases: TGTGCCAGCAGCGTAGGCGGGACAGGCCTTCCCTATGGCTACACCTTC.

This chain links TRBV27 with TRBJ2-1, with D possibly being TRBD1 or TRBD2 (5 bases each). The V end was cut by 4 bases, the J end by 2 bases, with 9 bases between. The V gene's germline CDR1 is MNHEY and CDR2 SMNVEV (reference sequence). The CDR3 length is 14 residues. This chain's CDR3 is CASSYGGPYNEQFF. CDR3 coding DNA: TGTGCCAGCAGTTATGGGGGACCCTACAATGAGCAGTTCTTC.

This clonotype ranks as medium-sized. The chain recombines TRBV4-3 with TRBJ2-1; 11 bases map to TRBD2. J gave up 6 bases and V 1 base, and 8 bases lay outside the gene matches. CDR3 length equals 17 residues. Per germline, CDR1 LGHNA and CDR2 YSLEER. The CDR3 region has the DNA TGCGCCAGCAGCCAAGCACAACTAGCGGGGGCGCGCAATGAGCAGTTCTTC. Translating it yields CASSQAQLAGARNEQFF.

The gene calls are TRBV20-1 and TRBJ1-4; D not certain. The germline V gene encodes CDR1 DFQATT and CDR2 SNEGSKA (reference sequence). Trimming shortened V by 2 bases and J by 7 bases, and 11 bases separated the two germline ends. The CDR3 loop spans 13 amino acids. Here the CDR3 reads CSARTNVGEKLFF. Written as DNA, the CDR3 is TGCAGTGCTAGAACAAACGTCGGTGAAAAACTGTTTTTT.

The genes are TRBV15 and TRBJ1-4; TRBD1 matches at 7 bases. Germline CDR1 reads LNHNV; CDR2 reads YYDKDF (reference sequence). After removal of 3 bases from V and 0 bases from J, the junction contained 13 bases not matched to a gene. The CDR3 runs 19 residues. The CDR3 DNA follows: TGTGCCACCAGCAGCAGACAGGGCACACCGAGACCAACTAATGAAAAACTGTTTTTT. Translating it yields CATSSRQGTPRPTNEKLFF.

This chain uses TRBV29-1 with TRBJ2-3; TRBD1 is a possible D gene (6 bases). The V gene's germline CDR1 is SQVTM and CDR2 ANQGSEA. V was pared by 3 bases and J by 0 bases, with 22 bases between. The CDR3 consists of 18 residues. CDR3 loop: CSVDTLFPRQASTDTQYF. The CDR3, as DNA: TGCAGCGTTGATACCCTCTTCCCGCGACAGGCTAGCACAGATACGCAGTATTTT.

This chain links TRBV20-1 with TRBJ2-7; 8 nucleotides match TRBD1. With 0 bases clipped from V and 3 bases from J, the junction kept 7 bases outside the gene matches. Looked up from germline, CDR1 is DFQATT and CDR2 is SNEGSKA (reference sequence). The length of the CDR3 is 15 residues. The CDR3 nucleotides are TGCAGTGCTAGAGATCGGGCAGGGGGCCTCTACGAGCAGTACTTC. Its translation: CSARDRAGGLYEQYF.

The V gene is TRBV20-1, the J gene TRBJ2-7; 9 nucleotides line up with TRBD1. This CDR3 has 16 amino acids. Unmatched junction bases numbered 10, after V lost 0 bases and J lost 4 bases. Per the germline V gene, CDR1 is DFQATT and CDR2 is SNEGSKA (reference sequence). The CDR3 is CSARDQRTGGFYEQYV. The CDR3 DNA sequence: TGCAGTGCTAGAGATCAAAGAACAGGGGGCTTTTACGAGCAGTACGTC.

V gene TRBV11-2 combines with J gene TRBJ1-1, with D tentatively TRBD1 (6 bases). This CDR3 contains 11 residues. Germline V gene data show CDR1 as SGHAT and CDR2 as FQNNGV. Between the trimmed V and J ends, which lost 10 bases and 7 bases, there was a span of 13 bases. The CDR3 loop is CAINEGVEAFF. In nucleotides, the CDR3 is TGTGCCATCAACGAGGGGGTTGAAGCTTTCTTT.

CDR3 bases: TGCAGTGCTAGAGGGAATGTCTTGGGTTACAATGAGCAGTTCTTC. Its translation: CSARGNVLGYNEQFF. The V call is TRBV20-1, the J call TRBJ2-1; D ambiguous. V lost 1 base to trimming and J lost 4 bases, with 14 bases between them. This CDR3 has 15 amino acids. CDR1 and CDR2 (germline): DFQATT, SNEGSKA (reference sequence).

This clonotype was recorded only once. The chain links TRBV15 to TRBJ2-5; 8 nucleotides agree with TRBD1. The CDR3 length is 15 residues. Germline CDR1 and CDR2: LNHNV and YYDKDF (reference sequence). J was trimmed by 5 bases and V by 5 bases; bases with no gene match: 10. CDR3 protein: CATSLQGAPGETQYF. The CDR3, as DNA: TGTGCCACCAGCCTCCAGGGGGCCCCGGGGGAGACCCAGTACTTC.

The gene calls are TRBV20-1 and TRBJ2-2, with D unclear. The V end lost 1 base, the J end lost 4 bases, and 7 bases lay between the germline ends. The CDR3 covers 13 residues. Germline V gives CDR1 DFQATT, CDR2 SNEGSKA (reference sequence). CDR3 in amino acids: CSARVAGTGELFF. DNA for the CDR3: TGCAGTGCTAGAGTTGCCGGCACCGGGGAGCTGTTTTTT.

The gene calls are TRBV6-2 or TRBV6-3 and TRBJ1-1; 7 positions agree with TRBD1. Germline V gene lookup returns CDR1 MNHEY and CDR2 SVGEGT. This CDR3 spans 17 amino acids. Unmatched junction bases numbered 8, after V lost 1 base and J lost 0 bases. The CDR3 region is CASSYYPGQWMNTEAFF. CDR3 bases: TGTGCCAGCAGTTACTACCCGGGACAGTGGATGAACACTGAAGCTTTCTTT.